This T cell receptor beta chain was sequenced during a study of cytotoxic CD8 clonotypes in ibrutinib-treated CLL. Clones were read by immunoSEQ multiplex PCR, and TCRdb kept only the in-frame ones, dropping some. The sample includes more than 110,000 clones, approximately 90% of them seen just once. This receptor was obtained from a human donor with chronic lymphocytic leukemia. Here the sequenced sample was PBMCs, taken after 12 months of ibrutinib treatment.

DNA for the CDR3: TGCGCCAGCAGCTTGCGCCAGCCAGAGACCCAGTACTTC. It encodes CASSLRQPETQYF. The chain carries TRBV5-1 and TRBJ2-5; no clear D. Germline values: CDR1 SGHRS, CDR2 YFSETQ. Trimming took 1 base from V and 4 from J, leaving 8 bases between them. CDR3 length equals 13 residues. The full variable domain, in which reference TRBV5-1 and TRBJ2-5 provide the parts outside the CDR3, is KAGVTQTPRYLIKTRGQQVTLSCSPISGHRSVSWYQQTPGQGLQFLFEYFSETQRNKGNFPGRFSGRQFSNSRSEMNVSTLELGDSALYLCASSLRQPETQYFGPGTRLLVL.